A single sample is the source of the 22 T cell receptor beta chains below, sequenced in a study of post-analysis software for immune sequencing data. Study results and limitations: Comparison of patients with controls showed 5 or 6 TRBV segments more frequent in patients, TRBV5-6, TRBV5-1 and TRBV20-1 among them.

Antigens for these TCRs are unknown. Unique molecular identifiers tagged the TCR beta cDNA libraries. TCRdb ran MiXCR on the PCR reads and lists one entry per CDR3 protein. The repertoire consists of about 820,000 distinct CDR3 sequences, with about 53% occurring once and the leading ten covering about 4.8%. Specimen: blood. These receptors came from a girl between 10 and 17 years old with multiple sclerosis.

The chain recombines TRBV10-3 with TRBJ2-3; no clear D. This CDR3 contains 14 residues. Per the germline V gene, CDR1 is ENHRY and CDR2 is SYGVKD. The germline V and J ends were trimmed by 7 bases and 4 bases, with 15 bases remaining between them. The CDR3 DNA is TGTGCCATCACAGCCCGGCCGGTCGCAGATACGCAGTATTTT. This gives the protein CAITARPVADTQYF.

This clonotype came up a few times. This rearrangement joins TRBV5-1 to TRBJ1-6; D uncertain. CDR1 SGHRS and CDR2 YFSETQ come from the germline V gene. The CDR3 runs 14 residues. Trimming took off 0 bases at V and 2 bases at J, with 3 bases between the two ends. The CDR3 DNA is TGCGCCAGCAGCTTGGAAACCTATAATTCACCCCTCCACTTT. Translation gives CASSLETYNSPLHF.

V usage is TRBV5-1 and J usage is TRBJ2-3; the match to TRBD1 covers 10 bases. After removal of 4 bases from V and 8 bases from J, the junction contained 10 bases not matched to a gene. The CDR3 length is 15 residues. Germline-derived CDR1 and CDR2 are SGHRS and YFSETQ. The DNA for the CDR3 is TGCGCCAGCAGCAAGGGGGACAGGGGAAAGGTTACGCAGTATTTT. Translation: CASSKGDRGKVTQYF.

The genes are TRBV11-2 and TRBJ2-7; TRBD1 agrees at 8 bases. V shed 5 bases, J shed 5 bases, and the junction held 11 bases outside the gene matches. Per the germline V gene, CDR1 is SGHAT and CDR2 is FQNNGV. This CDR3 is 15 amino acids long. The CDR3 region is CASSLIWDRLNEQYF. The DNA for the CDR3 is TGTGCCAGCAGCCTTATATGGGACAGGTTGAACGAGCAGTACTTC.

The chain uses TRBV7-9 and TRBJ2-1; 8 nucleotides align to TRBD1. Trimming took 7 bases from V and 14 from J; bases not matched to a gene: 7. Germline assignment: CDR1 SEHNR and CDR2 FQNEAQ (reference sequence). The CDR3 extends over 11 amino acids. The DNA of the CDR3 is TGTGCCAGCATCGGACCGACAGGGGAGTTCTTC. Translation: CASIGPTGEFF.

The chain is built from TRBV4-1 and TRBJ2-4; D could derive from TRBD1 or TRBD2 (5 bases each). Germline CDR1 reads MGHRA; CDR2 reads YSYEKL. Trimming left V 1 base short and J 4 bases short, with 11 bases between. This CDR3 is 15 amino acids long. The CDR3 DNA is TGCGCCAGCAGCCAAGGGGGGTCAGATAAAAACATTCAGTACTTC. It codes for CASSQGGSDKNIQYF.

V is TRBV10-3 and J is TRBJ1-4, with a tentative D call TRBD1 (6 bases). CDR1 ENHRY and CDR2 SYGVKD come from the germline V gene. Trimming left V 7 bases short and J 8 bases short, with 14 bases between. This CDR3 region has 13 residues. This CDR3 reads CAITSSGGEKLFF. The CDR3 nucleotides are TGTGCCATCACATCTAGCGGGGGCGAAAAACTGTTTTTT.

DNA for the CDR3: TGTGCCAGCAGCCAAGCCGGGACAGGGCCCCTCGAGCAGTACTTC. Its protein is CASSQAGTGPLEQYF. The chain couples TRBV14 to TRBJ2-5; 9 bases match TRBD1. The J call may not be correct, given that the DNA end is closer to TRBJ2-7. The CDR3 sequence is 15 residues long. Germline V gene data show CDR1 as SGHDN and CDR2 as FVKESK.

The chain recombines TRBV7-3 with TRBJ2-3, with 11 bases lining up with TRBD2. Germline V gene sequence: CDR1 SGHTA, CDR2 FQGTGA. The CDR3 runs to 16 residues. With 5 bases clipped from V and 4 bases from J, the junction kept 8 bases outside the gene matches. CDR3 sequence (DNA): TGTGCCAGCAGCGCTACTGGTAGCGGGGGGGCAGATACGCAGTATTTT. It specifies CASSATGSGGADTQYF.

This clonotype was recorded only once. The V and J genes are TRBV20-1 and TRBJ2-3; D is undetermined. Germline-derived CDR1 and CDR2 are DFQATT and SNEGSKA (reference sequence). The CDR3 is 12 residues long. Trimming removed 3 bases at V and 1 base at J, with 5 bases between. CDR3 protein: CSASWGTDTQYF. CDR3 nucleotides: TGCAGTGCTAGTTGGGGCACAGATACGCAGTATTTT.

The table lists this clonotype with a count of one. The chain couples TRBV5-6 to TRBJ2-7; tentatively, D is TRBD2 (5 bases). CDR1 SGHDT and CDR2 YYEEEE come from the germline V gene. V dropped 3 bases and J dropped 1 base, with 14 bases sitting between them. This CDR3 is 15 amino acids long. The CDR3 coding sequence is TGTGCCAGCAGCTCGAGGGCACCGCCGTCCTACGAGCAGTACTTC. It specifies CASSSRAPPSYEQYF.

The V gene is TRBV5-1, the J gene TRBJ2-2; tentative D call: TRBD1 (5 bases). V was pared by 4 bases and J by 6 bases, with 10 bases between. Germline V gene lookup returns CDR1 SGHRS and CDR2 YFSETQ. CDR3 length: 13 residues. CDR3 region: CASSPTEAGELFF. The CDR3 bases are TGCGCCAGCAGCCCGACAGAGGCCGGGGAGCTGTTTTTT.

The chain combines TRBV2 with TRBJ1-5; D is undetermined. The CDR3 is 12 residues long. Per germline, CDR1 SNHLY and CDR2 FYNNEI. Trimming stripped 3 bases from V and 9 bases from J, with 9 bases between. DNA for the CDR3: TGTGCCAGCAGTGAGGGTATTAGGCCCCAGCATTTT. This gives the protein CASSEGIRPQHF. The full variable domain, completed using reference TRBV2 and TRBJ1-5, is EPEVTQTPSHQVTQMGQEVILRCVPISNHLYFYWYRQILGQKVEFLVSFYNNEISEKSEIFDDQFSVERPDGSNFTLKIRSTKLEDSAMYFCASSEGIRPQHFGDGTRLSIL.

This sequence joins TRBV9 and TRBJ2-6; D is undetermined. Trimming left V 6 bases short and J 4 bases short, with 5 bases between. CDR1 and CDR2 from the germline V gene are SGDLS and YYNGEE. This CDR3 region has 12 residues. CDR3 loop: CASISGANVLTF. Here the CDR3 DNA reads TGTGCCAGCATTTCGGGGGCCAACGTCCTGACTTTC.

The V gene is TRBV25-1, the J gene TRBJ2-5; the D is unclear. Trimming pared 0 bases from V and 2 bases from J, leaving 13 bases between. Per germline, CDR1 MGHDK and CDR2 SYGVNS. This CDR3 region has 16 residues. CDR3 sequence: CASSEYRQAPQETQYF. Here the CDR3 DNA reads TGTGCCAGCAGTGAATATCGCCAGGCGCCTCAAGAGACCCAGTACTTC.

The chain uses TRBV5-1 and TRBJ2-7; D remains ambiguous. The CDR3 runs 12 residues. Germline V gives CDR1 SGHRS, CDR2 YFSETQ. Trimming cost V 3 bases and J 1 base, with 5 bases left between them. Here the CDR3 reads CASSYQSYEQYF. As DNA, the CDR3 is TGCGCCAGCAGCTATCAGTCCTACGAGCAGTACTTC.

There are a few counts of this clonotype. The gene calls are TRBV7-6 and TRBJ2-1; TRBD2 agrees at 11 bases. Germline loops: CDR1 SGHVS, CDR2 FNYEAQ. There are 14 residues in the CDR3. V lost 2 bases to trimming and J lost 9 bases; unmatched junction nucleotides: 3. The CDR3 bases are TGTGCCAGCAGCTTAATACTAGCGGGAGTTGAGCAGTTCTTC. This encodes CASSLILAGVEQFF.

The chain has TRBV27 and TRBJ2-5; either TRBD1 or TRBD2 may fit D (5 bases each). Germline assignment: CDR1 MNHEY and CDR2 SMNVEV (reference sequence). Trimming shortened V by 0 bases and J by 0 bases, and 14 bases separated the two germline ends. The CDR3 is made up of 17 amino acids. The CDR3 nucleotides read TGTGCCAGCAGTTTATCAAGGGACCAAAAGTACCAAGAGACCCAGTACTTC. Amino acids: CASSLSRDQKYQETQYF.

CDR3 sequence (DNA): TGTGCCAGCAGCCTGAGCGGGAGCCTGTGGGAGACCCAGTACTTC. Residues: CASSLSGSLWETQYF. The chain joins TRBV7-9 to TRBJ2-7, with 8 bases fitting TRBD2. The assigned J gene may be wrong: the sequence end matches TRBJ2-5 better. Per the germline V gene, CDR1 is SEHNR and CDR2 is FQNEAQ (reference sequence). The CDR3 consists of 15 residues.

This clonotype was seen more than once but under ten times. The V call is TRBV12-3 or TRBV12-4, the J call TRBJ1-5; D not certain. Trimming cost V 4 bases and J 0 bases, with 7 bases left between them. The CDR3 runs to 14 residues. The CDR3 DNA sequence: TGTGCCAGCAGTTCGACGGATAGCAATCAGCCCCAGCATTTT. Translating it yields CASSSTDSNQPQHF.

This clonotype was found a few times. This chain connects TRBV20-1 to TRBJ2-7, with a tentative D call TRBD1 (5 bases). The CDR3 is 15 amino acids. Germline V gene lookup returns CDR1 DFQATT and CDR2 SNEGSKA (reference sequence). V dropped 0 bases and J dropped 3 bases, with 15 bases sitting between them. CDR3 amino acids: CSARDPRQSLYEQYF. The CDR3 DNA reads as TGCAGTGCTAGAGATCCGCGACAGTCCCTCTACGAGCAGTACTTC.

This chain links TRBV4-1 with TRBJ1-5, with 9 bases lining up with TRBD1. Germline V gives CDR1 MGHRA, CDR2 YSYEKL. The CDR3 extends over 14 amino acids. The J segment lost 3 bases and the V segment lost 8 bases, leaving 5 bases of the junction unmatched. CDR3 sequence reads: CASSGTGTNQPQHF. The CDR3 coding sequence is TGCGCCAGCTCGGGGACAGGGACCAATCAGCCCCAGCATTTT.